One and the same sample provided the 10 T cell receptor beta chains below, sequenced in a study of blood T cell repertoires in COVID-19. Libraries were prepared by immunoSEQ multiplex PCR; TCRdb keeps only in-frame clonotypes and omits some of them. This table holds some 150,000 clones, under 85% found once. Material: peripheral blood. These TCRs come from a middle-aged man with active or convalescent COVID-19.

This chain links TRBV3-1 (or the pseudogene TRBV3-2) with TRBJ1-5; 9 nucleotides line up with TRBD1. CDR1 and CDR2 (germline): LGHDT, YNNKEL (reference sequence). The CDR3 length is 15 residues. J gave up 6 bases and V 0 bases, and 3 bases lay outside the gene matches. The CDR3: CASSQDGTGSQPQHF. DNA for the CDR3: TGTGCCAGCAGCCAAGACGGGACAGGGAGTCAGCCCCAGCATTTT.

The V and J genes are TRBV6-5 and TRBJ2-3; 7 bases map to TRBD2. The germline V gene has CDR1 MNHEY and CDR2 SVGAGI. Losses at the gene ends were 2 bases for V and 4 bases for J; bases not matched to a gene: 6. This CDR3 is built from 15 residues. Written as DNA, the CDR3 is TGTGCCAGCAGTTACATAGGCGGGAGTCCAGATACGCAGTATTTT. It yields the protein CASSYIGGSPDTQYF.

The gene calls are TRBV28 and TRBJ1-5, with 7 bases lining up with TRBD1. Germline assignment: CDR1 MDHEN and CDR2 SYDVKM. This CDR3 contains 16 residues. V lost 1 base to trimming and J lost 6 bases; unmatched junction nucleotides: 9. Written as DNA, the CDR3 is TGTGCCAGCAGTTTATCACAGACAGGGTGGGGTCAGCCCCAGCATTTT. Protein: CASSLSQTGWGQPQHF.

The chain employs TRBV7-9 and TRBJ2-1; the D is unclear. V lost 2 bases and J lost 6, with 5 bases in between. Germline CDR1 SEHNR, CDR2 FQNEAQ (reference sequence). The CDR3 contains 12 residues. Here the CDR3 DNA reads TGTGCCAGCAGCTTACTGTTCAATGAGCAGTTCTTC. The encoded protein is CASSLLFNEQFF.

This clone has only one observation. This chain joins TRBV9 and TRBJ2-1, with 8 bases aligning to TRBD2. Germline V gives CDR1 SGDLS, CDR2 YYNGEE. V gave up 0 bases and J gave up 7 bases; unmatched junction bases: 6. The CDR3 consists of 15 residues. DNA of the CDR3: TGTGCCAGCAGCGTAGGCGGGAGGTCGGGGAATGAGCAGTTCTTC. Amino acid sequence: CASSVGGRSGNEQFF.

This clone was counted between two and nine times. The gene calls are TRBV27 and TRBJ2-7; 7 nucleotides match TRBD1. J was trimmed by 7 bases and V by 3 bases; bases with no gene match: 15. CDR1 is MNHEY and CDR2 is SMNVEV in the germline V gene (reference sequence). The CDR3 spans 16 residues. For the CDR3, the DNA is TGTGCCAGCAGTTTTACGGTCGGAAAGGGGGCAGGAGAGCAGTACTTC. It codes for CASSFTVGKGAGEQYF.

The gene calls are TRBV18 and TRBJ2-7; D possibly corresponds to TRBD1 (6 bases). Per germline, CDR1 KGHSH and CDR2 LQKENI. V dropped 1 base and J dropped 5 bases, with 9 bases sitting between them. The CDR3 consists of 13 residues. The CDR3 nucleotides read TGTGCCAGCTCACCACTACAGGGCAACGAGCAGTACTTC. The encoded protein is CASSPLQGNEQYF.

The chain combines TRBV2 with TRBJ1-1; TRBD1 agrees at 12 bases. Trimming at V came to 9 bases and at J to 7 bases, leaving 6 bases not matched to a gene. Looked up from germline, CDR1 is SNHLY and CDR2 is FYNNEI. The length of the CDR3 is 13 residues. The CDR3: CASGTGGGLEAFF. CDR3 sequence (DNA): TGTGCCAGTGGGACAGGGGGCGGTCTTGAAGCTTTCTTT.

The V gene is TRBV5-1, the J gene TRBJ2-3; the D gene is possibly TRBD2 (6 bases). Germline assignment: CDR1 SGHRS and CDR2 YFSETQ. With 3 bases removed from V and 1 base from J, the gap between germline ends came to 9 bases. The CDR3 runs to 14 residues. CDR3 loop: CASSWERGTDTQYF. The CDR3 DNA follows: TGCGCCAGCAGCTGGGAGCGGGGCACAGATACGCAGTATTTT.

The chain is built from TRBV3-1 (or the pseudogene TRBV3-2) and TRBJ1-1, with 9 bases that match TRBD1. The CDR3 totals 15 residues. CDR1 LGHDT and CDR2 YNNKEL come from the germline V gene (reference sequence). Losses at the gene ends were 4 bases for V and 5 bases for J; bases not matched to a gene: 8. CDR3 coding DNA: TGTGCCAGCAGCCGCGACGGACAGGGGAGTACTGAAGCTTTCTTT. Translated, it gives CASSRDGQGSTEAFF.